This TCR beta chain was captured in a study of blood T cell repertoires in COVID-19. As for this clone: Other nucleotide sequences from this sample produce the same CDR3.

The protocol was immunoSEQ multiplex PCR, while the TCRdb copy is restricted to in-frame clones and leaves out a portion. The sample holds 150,000 to 200,000 clones; approximately 83% are singletons and the top ten take roughly 9.1%. CDR3 length: 14 amino acids. The V gene's germline CDR1 is SEHNR and CDR2 FQNEAQ (reference sequence). Unmatched junction bases numbered 3, after V lost 5 bases and J lost 1 base. Source material: peripheral blood. The source is a man aged 50 or older with active or convalescent COVID-19. The chain links TRBV7-9 to TRBJ2-3; 7 bases line up with TRBD1. As DNA, the CDR3 is TGTGCCAGCAGCCTTGGACAGGGCACAGATACGCAGTATTTT. Translated, it gives CASSLGQGTDTQYF.